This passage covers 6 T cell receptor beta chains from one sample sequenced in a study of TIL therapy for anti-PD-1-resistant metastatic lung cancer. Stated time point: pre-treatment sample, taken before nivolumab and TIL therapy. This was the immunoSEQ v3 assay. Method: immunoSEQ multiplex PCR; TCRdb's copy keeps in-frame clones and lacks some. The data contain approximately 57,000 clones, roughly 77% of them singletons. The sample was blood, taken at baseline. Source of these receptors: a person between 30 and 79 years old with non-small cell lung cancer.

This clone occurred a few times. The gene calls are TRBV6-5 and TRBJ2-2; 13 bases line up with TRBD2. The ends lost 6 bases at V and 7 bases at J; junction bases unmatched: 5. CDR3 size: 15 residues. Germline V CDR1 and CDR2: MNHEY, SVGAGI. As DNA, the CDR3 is TGTGCCAGCAGGCCGGGACTAGCGGGATTCGGGGAGCTGTTTTTT. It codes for CASRPGLAGFGELFF.

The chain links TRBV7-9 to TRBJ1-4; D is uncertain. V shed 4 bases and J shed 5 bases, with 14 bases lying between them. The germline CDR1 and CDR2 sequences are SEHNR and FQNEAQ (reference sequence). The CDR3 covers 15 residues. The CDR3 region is CASSSGGVQNEKLFF. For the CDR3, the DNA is TGTGCCAGCAGCTCCGGTGGAGTACAGAATGAAAAACTGTTTTTT.

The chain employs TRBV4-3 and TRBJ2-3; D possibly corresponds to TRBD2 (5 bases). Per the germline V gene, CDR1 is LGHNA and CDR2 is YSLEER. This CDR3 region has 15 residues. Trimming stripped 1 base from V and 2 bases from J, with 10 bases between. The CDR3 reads CASSQVRRNTDTQYF. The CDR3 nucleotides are TGCGCCAGCAGCCAAGTTAGGAGGAACACAGATACGCAGTATTTT.

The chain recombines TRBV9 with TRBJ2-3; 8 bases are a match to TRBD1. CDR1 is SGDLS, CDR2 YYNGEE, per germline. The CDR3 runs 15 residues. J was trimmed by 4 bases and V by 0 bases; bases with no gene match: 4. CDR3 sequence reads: CASSVADRDPDTQYF. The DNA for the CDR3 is TGTGCCAGCAGCGTAGCGGACAGGGACCCAGATACGCAGTATTTT.

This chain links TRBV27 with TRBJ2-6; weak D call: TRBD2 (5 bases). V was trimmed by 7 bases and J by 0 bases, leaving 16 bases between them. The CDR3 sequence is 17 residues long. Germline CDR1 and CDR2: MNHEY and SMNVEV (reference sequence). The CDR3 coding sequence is TGTGCCAGCAAGGTGGCGGGCGGGTCCTCTGGGGCCAACGTCCTGACTTTC. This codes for CASKVAGGSSGANVLTF.

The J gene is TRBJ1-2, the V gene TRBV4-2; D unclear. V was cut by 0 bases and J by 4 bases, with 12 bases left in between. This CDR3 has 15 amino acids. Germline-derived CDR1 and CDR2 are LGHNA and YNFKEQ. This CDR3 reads CASSQDLSLGYGYTF. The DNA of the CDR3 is TGTGCCAGCAGCCAAGACCTCTCATTGGGCTATGGCTACACCTTC.